Each of the 16 T cell receptor beta chains below was sequenced from the same sample in a study of spatial heterogeneity in lung cancer. Time point here: blood at routine non-recurrence follow-up after resection. TCRdb used MiXCR to reprocess the 5' RACE reads, holding one entry per CDR3 protein. Seen here are about 120,000 distinct CDR3 sequences, roughly a tenth observed once, and the top ten hold 20% to 25%. Material: PBMCs, obtained at follow-up. The receptors were gathered from a female donor with early-stage non-small cell lung cancer.

This clonotype was seen more than once but under ten times. The chain is built from TRBV10-2 and TRBJ1-4, with a possible D match to TRBD1 (5 bases). There are 15 residues in the CDR3. With 0 bases removed from V and 5 bases from J, the gap between germline ends came to 10 bases. In germline, CDR1 is WSHSY, CDR2 SAAADI. The DNA of the CDR3 is TGCGCCAGCAGTGAGTCTGGGACGGGGAATGAAAAACTGTTTTTT. Translated: CASSESGTGNEKLFF.

In its sample, this clonotype was seen a few times. The CDR3 loop reads CASSISGLRAFTGELFF. CDR3 coding DNA: TGTGCCAGCAGTATCTCGGGACTTCGTGCATTCACCGGGGAGCTGTTTTTT. This chain joins TRBV6-2 or TRBV6-3 and TRBJ2-2, with D possibly being TRBD2 (6 bases). The CDR3 runs to 17 residues. Trimming shortened V by 5 bases and J by 4 bases, and 20 bases separated the two germline ends. The germline gives CDR1 MNHEY, CDR2 SVGEGT.

In this sample, this clonotype turned up many times. The chain joins TRBV7-2 to TRBJ2-1; 11 nucleotides match TRBD2. Germline CDR1 and CDR2: SGHTA and FQGNSA. The junction had 8 bases not matched to a gene; V was cut back by 3 bases and J by 10 bases. This CDR3 comprises 15 residues. CDR3 protein: CASSFYLAGGGEQFF. CDR3 DNA: TGTGCCAGCAGCTTCTATCTAGCGGGAGGCGGGGAGCAGTTCTTC.

This clonotype has a handful of counts. CDR3 nucleotide sequence: TGTGCCAGCAGTGAAAGGTCGGATGGCTACACCTTC. Its protein is CASSERSDGYTF. The gene calls are TRBV2 and TRBJ1-2; D not certain. Trimming took 2 bases from V and 6 from J, leaving 7 bases between them. The CDR3 is 12 amino acids. The V gene's germline CDR1 is SNHLY and CDR2 FYNNEI.

Only a few counts were recorded for this clonotype. The chain couples TRBV14 to TRBJ1-3; D is possibly TRBD1 (5 bases). The CDR3 contains 16 residues. V was pared by 5 bases and J by 0 bases, with 14 bases between. CDR1 is SGHDN, CDR2 FVKESK, per germline. Here the CDR3 reads CASSSGLSLSGNTIYF. CDR3 bases: TGTGCCAGCAGCTCGGGACTCAGCCTCTCTGGAAACACCATATATTTT.

The rearrangement joins TRBV18 to TRBJ2-1; 10 bases are a match to TRBD1. The CDR3 sequence is 14 residues long. Germline V CDR1 and CDR2: KGHSH, LQKENI. J was trimmed by 9 bases and V by 2 bases; bases with no gene match: 4. The CDR3 is CASSPGGQGFEQFF. CDR3 nucleotides: TGTGCCAGCTCACCAGGGGGACAGGGGTTTGAGCAGTTCTTC.

This clonotype was picked up a small number of times. In nucleotides, the CDR3 is TGTGCCAGCAGCTTATCGAACACCGGGGAGCTGTTTTTT. This encodes CASSLSNTGELFF. V usage is TRBV7-3 and J usage is TRBJ2-2; D not certain. V was pared by 2 bases and J by 0 bases, with 1 base between. Germline V gives CDR1 SGHTA, CDR2 FQGTGA. The CDR3 spans 13 residues.

This chain links TRBV28 with TRBJ2-7, with D perhaps assigned TRBD1 or TRBD2 (5 bases each). CDR1 and CDR2 from the germline V gene are MDHEN and SYDVKM. This CDR3 spans 13 amino acids. Trimming pared 7 bases from V and 3 bases from J, leaving 13 bases between. CDR3 sequence reads: CASNSGQDYEQYF. CDR3 nucleotides: TGTGCCAGCAATTCGGGGCAAGACTACGAGCAGTACTTC.

The V and J genes are TRBV29-1 and TRBJ2-5, with 8 bases lining up with TRBD2. Trimming cost V 8 bases and J 4 bases; bases outside gene matches: 6. CDR3 length: 12 amino acids. Germline-derived CDR1 and CDR2 are SQVTM and ANQGSEA. The CDR3 sequence: CSSREGGETQYF. The DNA of the CDR3 is TGCAGCTCCCGGGAGGGAGGAGAGACCCAGTACTTC.

This clonotype came up many times. This sequence joins TRBV11-2 and TRBJ2-4; D is ambiguous. Trimming removed 7 bases from V and 7 bases from J, with 11 bases in between. Germline V CDR1 and CDR2: SGHAT, FQNNGV. The CDR3 loop spans 12 amino acids. In nucleotides, the CDR3 is TGTGCCAGCACCCACCGACGGAACATTCAGTACTTC. This gives the protein CASTHRRNIQYF.

This clonotype has a count of ten or more. This chain connects TRBV3-1 to TRBJ2-1; no clear D. The CDR3 runs 12 residues. Between the trimmed V and J ends, which lost 0 bases and 9 bases, there was a span of 6 bases. Germline V gives CDR1 LGHDT, CDR2 YNNKEL (reference sequence). For the CDR3, the DNA is TGTGCCAGCAGCCAAGATCTGAGTGAGCAGTTCTTC. Translated: CASSQDLSEQFF.

This clonotype was seen more than once but under ten times. The rearrangement uses TRBV20-1 and TRBJ2-7; TRBD2 might be the D (5 bases). V was shortened by 3 bases and J by 3 bases, with 21 bases between the two germline ends. Germline loops: CDR1 DFQATT, CDR2 SNEGSKA (reference sequence). The CDR3 loop spans 16 amino acids. The DNA of the CDR3 is TGCAGTGCTAGTCTGGGCGGGCAATTAATGGGCTACGAGCAGTACTTC. Its protein product is CSASLGGQLMGYEQYF.

The chain carries TRBV15 and TRBJ1-2, with TRBD1 matching over 11 bases. J was trimmed by 8 bases and V by 1 base; bases with no gene match: 12. Looked up from germline, CDR1 is LNHNV and CDR2 is YYDKDF (reference sequence). This CDR3 spans 17 amino acids. CDR3 protein: CATSRARTGGILNGYTF. CDR3 coding DNA: TGTGCCACCAGCAGAGCGAGGACAGGGGGCATTTTGAACGGCTACACCTTC.

This clonotype was picked up a small number of times. The chain combines TRBV28 with TRBJ2-1; 16 bases are shared with TRBD2. CDR3 length equals 17 residues. Germline V lookup: CDR1 MDHEN, CDR2 SYDVKM. V was pared by 5 bases and J by 2 bases, with 3 bases of the junction left unmatched. CDR3 sequence: CASSIGTSGRAYNEQFF. The CDR3 region has the DNA TGTGCCAGCAGTATCGGGACTAGCGGGAGGGCCTACAATGAGCAGTTCTTC. Full variable domain (outside the CDR3, taken from reference TRBV28 and TRBJ2-1): DVKVTQSSRYLVKRTGEKVFLECVQDMDHENMFWYRQDPGLGLRLIYFSYDVKMKEKGDIPEGYSVSREKKERFSLILESASTNQTSMYLCASSIGTSGRAYNEQFFGPGTRLTVL.

At least ten counts were recorded for this clonotype. The chain combines TRBV14 with TRBJ1-5; tentative D call: TRBD1 (6 bases). The CDR3 extends over 13 amino acids. Per the germline V gene, CDR1 is SGHDN and CDR2 is FVKESK. The V and J ends lost 2 bases and 13 bases respectively, with 15 bases between them. CDR3 sequence: CASSQTGQGNQHF. DNA of the CDR3: TGTGCCAGCAGCCAAACAGGGCAGGGGAATCAGCATTTT.

This clonotype was seen repeatedly, ten times or more. This chain joins TRBV29-1 and TRBJ1-2, with D possibly TRBD1 on 6 matching bases. V was clipped by 8 bases and J by 0 bases, with 19 bases between them. Germline values: CDR1 SQVTM, CDR2 ANQGSEA. The CDR3 has 15 amino acids. The CDR3 sequence: CSIQGTMRSNYGYTF. The DNA of the CDR3 is TGCAGCATCCAGGGGACCATGCGATCTAACTATGGCTACACCTTC.